One sample yielded the 20 T cell receptor beta chains listed below, sequenced in a study of cytomegalovirus exposure and HLA in healthy donors. The study ran its PCR with 60 Vbeta and 13 Jbeta primers. Sequenced by immunoSEQ multiplex PCR; TCRdb stores in-frame clones only, minus some. In the table there are some 150,000 clones, roughly 78% of which are singletons. What was sequenced was PBMCs. The receptors originated from a man aged 35 to 55 in good health and CMV-seronegative.

The chain uses TRBV5-1 and TRBJ2-1; 7 bases fit TRBD2. Germline V gives CDR1 SGHRS, CDR2 YFSETQ. The CDR3 is 18 residues long. Trimming at V came to 4 bases and at J to 2 bases, leaving 15 bases not matched to a gene. The CDR3 region is CASSLPLLAPGPYNEQFF. As DNA, the CDR3 is TGCGCCAGCAGCCTTCCCTTACTAGCGCCAGGCCCCTACAATGAGCAGTTCTTC.

This clone has only one observation. The chain has TRBV27 and TRBJ2-7; TRBD1 agrees at 9 bases. Germline V gene sequence: CDR1 MNHEY, CDR2 SMNVEV (reference sequence). V was pared by 5 bases and J by 3 bases, with 8 bases of the junction left unmatched. The CDR3 totals 15 residues. The CDR3 reads CASSNSGTGSYEQYF. The CDR3 DNA reads TGTGCCAGCAGTAACTCCGGGACAGGGAGCTACGAGCAGTACTTC.

This rearrangement joins TRBV5-1 to TRBJ2-1; D might be TRBD1 (6 bases). Germline V gene lookup returns CDR1 SGHRS and CDR2 YFSETQ. V lost 0 bases, J lost 2 bases, and 12 bases lay in between. There are 16 residues in the CDR3. CDR3 residues: CASSLEGQATYNEQFF. The DNA of the CDR3 is TGCGCCAGCAGCTTGGAGGGACAAGCCACCTACAATGAGCAGTTCTTC.

The rearrangement joins TRBV29-1 to TRBJ1-5; 11 nucleotides agree with TRBD1. Germline V gene data show CDR1 as SQVTM and CDR2 as ANQGSEA. V shed 6 bases, J shed 6 bases, and the junction held 4 bases outside the gene matches. This CDR3 spans 13 amino acids. The CDR3 DNA follows: TGCAGCGTCTCGGACAGGGGGCTTCAGCCCCAGCATTTT. Amino acid sequence: CSVSDRGLQPQHF.

The chain couples TRBV18 to TRBJ1-2; D ambiguous. The V and J ends lost 6 bases and 6 bases respectively, with 11 bases between them. CDR3 length: 12 residues. Germline CDR1 is KGHSH and CDR2 is LQKENI. In nucleotides, the CDR3 is TGTGCCAGCTCCCTCGGAGAGGATGGCTACACCTTC. It codes for CASSLGEDGYTF.

Concerning this clone itself: One end of the junction fails to match germline, which may point to a read error. The chain carries TRBV7-9 and TRBJ2-2, with D possibly being TRBD2 (5 bases). The CDR3 covers 15 residues. From germline, CDR1 is SEHNR and CDR2 FQNEAQ (reference sequence). The CDR3 spells CSSSLTRENTGELFF. CDR3 nucleotide sequence: TGTTCCAGCAGCCTCACTAGGGAGAACACCGGGGAGCTGTTTTTT.

The chain uses TRBV9 and TRBJ2-7; 13 bases line up with TRBD2. This CDR3 comprises 15 residues. Germline V gene data show CDR1 as SGDLS and CDR2 as YYNGEE. Germline trimming cut 3 bases from V and 3 bases from J; bases unmatched to any gene: 3. CDR3 region: CASSEGLAGDYEQYF. The CDR3 DNA reads as TGTGCCAGCAGCGAAGGACTAGCGGGAGACTACGAGCAGTACTTC.

In its sample, this clone was seen a few times. The rearrangement joins TRBV6-1 to TRBJ2-1; a possible D gene is TRBD2 (6 bases). The V gene lost 8 bases and the J gene lost 3 bases, with 14 bases spanning the gap. Germline CDR1 and CDR2: MNHNS and SASEGT. The CDR3 is 14 residues long. In DNA, the CDR3 is TGTGCCAGCGGGGTAGCGGACTTCTACAATGAGCAGTTCTTC. It is translated as CASGVADFYNEQFF.

This rearrangement joins TRBV6-5 to TRBJ2-7; unclear D gene. V was trimmed by 11 bases and J by 4 bases, leaving 12 bases between them. The CDR3 contains 11 residues. CDR1 and CDR2 (germline): MNHEY, SVGAGI. In DNA, the CDR3 is TGTGCCGCTGGGTGGGCGTACGAGCAGTACTTC. Protein product: CAAGWAYEQYF.

This sequence joins TRBV29-1 and TRBJ1-3, with D uncertain. This CDR3 has 12 residues. Germline CDR1 SQVTM, CDR2 ANQGSEA. V lost 6 bases and J lost 4, with 10 bases in between. The CDR3 reads CSVSGEGNTIYF. The CDR3 DNA reads as TGCAGCGTCTCCGGGGAGGGAAACACCATATATTTT. Filled out from reference TRBV29-1 and TRBJ1-3, the complete variable domain reads SAVISQKPSRDICQRGTSLTIQCQVDSQVTMMFWYRQQPGQSLTLIATANQGSEATYESGFVIDKFPISRPNLTFSTLTVSNMSPEDSSIYLCSVSGEGNTIYFGEGSWLTVV.

The CDR3 spells CASSFPGQGEQYF. CDR3 in DNA: TGTGCCAGCAGTTTCCCCGGACAGGGCGAGCAGTACTTC. V usage is TRBV27 and J usage is TRBJ2-7; 8 nucleotides align to TRBD1. With V trimmed by 3 bases and J by 6 bases, 4 bases remained unmatched. Germline V gene lookup returns CDR1 MNHEY and CDR2 SMNVEV (reference sequence). The CDR3 is 13 amino acids.

The V gene is TRBV19, the J gene TRBJ2-2, with 13 bases fitting TRBD2. The CDR3 runs to 17 residues. Germline-derived CDR1 and CDR2 are LNHDA and SQIVND (reference sequence). V dropped 7 bases and J dropped 4; count of bases not matched to a gene: 9. CDR3: CASKYSGLAGPTGELFF. The DNA of the CDR3 is TGTGCCAGTAAATACTCGGGACTAGCGGGGCCCACCGGGGAGCTGTTTTTT.

V gene TRBV2 combines with J gene TRBJ1-6, with a weak D call TRBD1 (5 bases). V was trimmed by 1 base and J by 10 bases, leaving 11 bases between them. In germline, CDR1 is SNHLY, CDR2 FYNNEI. CDR3 length equals 14 residues. The CDR3 DNA reads TGTGCCAGCAGTGAAGTTCAGGGCGTGTCACCCCTCCACTTT. The encoded protein is CASSEVQGVSPLHF.

This rearrangement joins TRBV6-6 to TRBJ2-7; 9 positions agree with TRBD2. The CDR3 length is 14 residues. Germline loops: CDR1 MNHNY, CDR2 SVGAGI (reference sequence). V was clipped by 6 bases and J by 3 bases; unmatched bases: 6. The CDR3: CASSTLAGDYEQYF. The CDR3 bases are TGTGCCAGCAGCACTTTAGCGGGAGACTACGAGCAGTACTTC.

This clone has more than one count but fewer than ten. A read error may account for a junction end that differs from germline. This chain links TRBV6-5 with TRBJ2-7; 7 bases match TRBD2. The germline gives CDR1 MNHEY, CDR2 SVGAGI. The length of the CDR3 is 15 residues. CDR3 sequence: CASSWGGEGGPNFSF. The CDR3 DNA is TGTGCCAGCAGTTGGGGCGGGGAGGGAGGGCCCAACTTTTCTTTC.

This sequence joins TRBV28 and TRBJ2-7; tentatively, D is TRBD2 (6 bases). CDR1 is MDHEN and CDR2 is SYDVKM in the germline V gene. The length of the CDR3 is 14 residues. V lost 2 bases and J lost 3, with 11 bases in between. The CDR3 DNA sequence: TGTGCCAGCAGTTTACGCGGGAAAGGCTACGAGCAGTACTTC. Its protein is CASSLRGKGYEQYF.

The rearrangement links TRBV25-1 to TRBJ2-4, with a possible D match to TRBD2 (6 bases). The CDR3 spans 12 residues. Germline CDR1 is MGHDK and CDR2 is SYGVNS. Between the trimmed V and J ends, which lost 3 bases and 13 bases, there was a span of 13 bases. CDR3 amino acids: CASSDGTGGQYF. The CDR3 nucleotides are TGTGCCAGCAGTGACGGGACCGGGGGACAGTACTTC.

The V and J genes are TRBV6-6 and TRBJ2-7; 9 bases agree with TRBD1. Germline CDR1 reads MNHNY; CDR2 reads SVGAGI (reference sequence). The CDR3 loop spans 15 amino acids. V lost 7 bases and J lost 3; bases outside the gene matches: 10. CDR3 region: CASKLKTGGDYEQYF. In DNA form, the CDR3 reads TGTGCCAGCAAACTAAAGACAGGGGGAGACTACGAGCAGTACTTC.

V usage is TRBV6-5 and J usage is TRBJ2-7, with D hard to call. CDR3 length: 14 amino acids. Trimming took 2 bases from V and 4 from J, leaving 12 bases between them. Germline V gene sequence: CDR1 MNHEY, CDR2 SVGAGI. CDR3 DNA: TGTGCCAGCAGTTACGCCGACAAACCTTACGAGCAGTACTTC. Amino acids: CASSYADKPYEQYF.

V gene TRBV6-4 combines with J gene TRBJ1-1; no firm D call. Germline CDR1 and CDR2: MRHNA and SNTAGT. The CDR3 has 14 residues. V lost 0 bases and J 1 base, leaving 6 bases between the germline ends. CDR3 DNA sequence: TGTGCCAGCAGTGACTCGATGGCGAACACTGAAGCTTTCTTT. This encodes CASSDSMANTEAFF.